This record covers a single TCR beta chain. Its antigen is undetermined. The data belong to a study of graft-versus-host responses after intestinal transplantation. Study-level information: Recipients received multivisceral, liver-intestinal, or isolated intestinal transplants. Every recipient had anti-thymocyte globulin induction and around 3 years of tacrolimus plus steroids. Study conclusions and caveats: Early after transplant, HvG clones declined as circulating GvH clones peaked.

Sequencing was performed with immunoSEQ multiplex PCR; in TCRdb, only in-frame clones are kept and a portion is missing. The sample consists of roughly 100,000 clones, 80% to 95% of them appearing once. Germline CDR1 and CDR2: LNHDA and SQIVND (reference sequence). Trimming removed 9 bases from V and 1 base from J, with 19 bases in between. The CDR3 has 15 residues. The clonotype originates from a human donor who received an intestinal transplant. The specimen comprised unstimulated CD8+ T cells sorted from spleen or lymph node cells, sampled before intestinal transplant. The chain has TRBV19 and TRBJ2-7; either TRBD1 or TRBD2 may fit D (7 bases each). In DNA, the CDR3 is TGTGCCAGCAGGGAGTCAGGGGGGGATTCCTACGAGCAGTACTTC. As protein: CASRESGGDSYEQYF.